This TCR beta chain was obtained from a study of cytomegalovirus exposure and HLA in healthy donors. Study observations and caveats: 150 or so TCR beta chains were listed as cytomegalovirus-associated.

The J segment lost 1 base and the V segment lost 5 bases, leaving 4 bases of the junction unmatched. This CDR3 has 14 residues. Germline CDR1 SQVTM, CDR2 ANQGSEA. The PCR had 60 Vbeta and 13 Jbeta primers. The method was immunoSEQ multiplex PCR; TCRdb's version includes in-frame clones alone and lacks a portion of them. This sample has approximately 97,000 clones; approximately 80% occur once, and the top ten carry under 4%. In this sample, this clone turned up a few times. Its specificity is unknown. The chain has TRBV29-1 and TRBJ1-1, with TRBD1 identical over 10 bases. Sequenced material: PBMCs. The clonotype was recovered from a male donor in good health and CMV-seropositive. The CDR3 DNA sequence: TGCAGCGTTAGGACAGGGGGACCGAACACTGAAGCTTTCTTT. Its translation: CSVRTGGPNTEAFF.